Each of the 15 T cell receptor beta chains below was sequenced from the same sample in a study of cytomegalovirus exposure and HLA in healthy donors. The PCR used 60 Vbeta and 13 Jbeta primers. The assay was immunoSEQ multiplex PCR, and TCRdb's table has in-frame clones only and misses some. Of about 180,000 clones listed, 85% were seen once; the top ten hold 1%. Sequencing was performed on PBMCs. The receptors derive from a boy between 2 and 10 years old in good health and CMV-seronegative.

In DNA form, the CDR3 reads TGCAGCGTTGGGGCTAGCGGGAGCACAGATACGCAGTATTTT. It yields the protein CSVGASGSTDTQYF. The rearrangement uses TRBV29-1 and TRBJ2-3; 8 bases align to TRBD2. The V segment lost 4 bases and the J segment 0 bases; nucleotides outside the gene matches: 3. Germline values: CDR1 SQVTM, CDR2 ANQGSEA. The CDR3 runs to 14 residues.

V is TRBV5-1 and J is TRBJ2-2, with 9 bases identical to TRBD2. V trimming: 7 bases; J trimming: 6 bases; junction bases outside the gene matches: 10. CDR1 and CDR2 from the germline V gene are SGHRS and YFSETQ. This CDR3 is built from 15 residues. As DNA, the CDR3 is TGCGCCAGCTCAGGACTAGCGCAGCCCCCCGGGGAGCTGTTTTTT. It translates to CASSGLAQPPGELFF.

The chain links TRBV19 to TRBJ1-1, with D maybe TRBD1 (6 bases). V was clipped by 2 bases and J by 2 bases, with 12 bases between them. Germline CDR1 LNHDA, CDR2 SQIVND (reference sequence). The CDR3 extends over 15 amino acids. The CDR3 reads CASSITGSGNTEAFF. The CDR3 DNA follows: TGTGCCAGTAGTATAACAGGGTCGGGAAACACTGAAGCTTTCTTT.

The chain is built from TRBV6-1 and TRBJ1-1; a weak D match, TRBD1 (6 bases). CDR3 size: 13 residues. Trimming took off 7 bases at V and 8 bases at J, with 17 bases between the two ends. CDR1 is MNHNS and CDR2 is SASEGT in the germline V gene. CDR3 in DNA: TGTGCCAGCACTAATGGGGGGGGCTTAGAAGCTTTCTTT. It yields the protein CASTNGGGLEAFF.

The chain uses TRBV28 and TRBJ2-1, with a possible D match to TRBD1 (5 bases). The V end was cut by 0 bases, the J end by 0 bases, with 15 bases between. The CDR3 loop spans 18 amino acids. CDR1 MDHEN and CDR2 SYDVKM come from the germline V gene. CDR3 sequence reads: CASSLWRLGESSYNEQFF. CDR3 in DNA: TGTGCCAGCAGTTTATGGAGGTTAGGGGAAAGCTCCTACAATGAGCAGTTCTTC.

The CDR3 reads CAISRTGENQPQHF. In DNA, the CDR3 is TGTGCCATCAGTCGGACAGGGGAAAATCAGCCCCAGCATTTT. The rearrangement uses TRBV10-3 and TRBJ1-5, with 9 bases aligning to TRBD1. Unmatched junction bases numbered 3, after V lost 5 bases and J lost 4 bases. CDR1 is ENHRY, CDR2 SYGVKD, per germline. The CDR3 loop spans 14 amino acids.

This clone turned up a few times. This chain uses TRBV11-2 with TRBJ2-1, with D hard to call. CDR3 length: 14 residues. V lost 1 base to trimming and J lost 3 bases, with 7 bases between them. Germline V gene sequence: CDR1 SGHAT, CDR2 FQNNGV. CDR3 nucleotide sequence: TGTGCCAGCAGCTTAGTCGGTTTCTACAATGAGCAGTTCTTC. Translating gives CASSLVGFYNEQFF.

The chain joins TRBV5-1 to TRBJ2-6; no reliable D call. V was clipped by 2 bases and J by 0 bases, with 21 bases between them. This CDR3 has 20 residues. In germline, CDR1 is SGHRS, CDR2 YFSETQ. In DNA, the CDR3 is TGCGCCAGCAGCTTCCTCCGAGGTCTCACTATCCCCTCTGGGGCCAACGTCCTGACTTTC. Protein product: CASSFLRGLTIPSGANVLTF.

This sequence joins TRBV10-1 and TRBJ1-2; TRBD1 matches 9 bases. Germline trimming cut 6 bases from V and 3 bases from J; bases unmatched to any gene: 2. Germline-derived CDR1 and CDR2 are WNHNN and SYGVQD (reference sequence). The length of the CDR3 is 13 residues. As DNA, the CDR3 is TGCGCCAGCAGCAGGGACAGGGACTATGGCTACACCTTC. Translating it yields CASSRDRDYGYTF.

Here the CDR3 reads CASSQAGGQGYGNTIYF. The DNA of the CDR3 is TGTGCCAGCAGCCAAGCCGGTGGACAGGGCTATGGAAACACCATATATTTT. V gene TRBV4-2 combines with J gene TRBJ1-3, with TRBD1 matching 8 bases. Germline V CDR1 and CDR2: LGHNA, YNFKEQ. V lost 1 base to trimming and J lost 3 bases; unmatched junction nucleotides: 8. The CDR3 length is 17 residues.

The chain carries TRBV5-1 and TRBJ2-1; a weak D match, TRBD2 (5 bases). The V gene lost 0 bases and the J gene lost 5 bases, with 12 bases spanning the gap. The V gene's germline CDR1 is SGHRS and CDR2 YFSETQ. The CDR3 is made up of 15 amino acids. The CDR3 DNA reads TGCGCCAGCAGCTTGGCCCAAGCGGCTAACAATGAGCAGTTCTTC. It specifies CASSLAQAANNEQFF.

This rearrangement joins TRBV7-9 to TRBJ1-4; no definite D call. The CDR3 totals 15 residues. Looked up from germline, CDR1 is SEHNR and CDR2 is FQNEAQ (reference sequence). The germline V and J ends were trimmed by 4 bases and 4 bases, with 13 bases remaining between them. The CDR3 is CASSWTGLGNEKLFF. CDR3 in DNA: TGTGCCAGCAGCTGGACGGGGTTAGGTAATGAAAAACTGTTTTTT.

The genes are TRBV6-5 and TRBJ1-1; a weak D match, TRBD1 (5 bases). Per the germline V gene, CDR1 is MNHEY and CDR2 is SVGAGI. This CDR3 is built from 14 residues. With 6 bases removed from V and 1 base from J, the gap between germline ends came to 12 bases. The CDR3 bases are TGTGCCAGCAGAACGGGGGGATCGAACACTGAAGCTTTCTTT. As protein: CASRTGGSNTEAFF.

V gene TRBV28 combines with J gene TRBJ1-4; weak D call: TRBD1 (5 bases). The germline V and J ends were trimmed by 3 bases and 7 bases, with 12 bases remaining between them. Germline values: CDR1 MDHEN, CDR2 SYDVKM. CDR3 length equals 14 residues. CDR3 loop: CASSFRGYSEKLFF. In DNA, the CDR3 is TGTGCCAGCAGTTTTCGGGGGTACAGTGAAAAACTGTTTTTT.

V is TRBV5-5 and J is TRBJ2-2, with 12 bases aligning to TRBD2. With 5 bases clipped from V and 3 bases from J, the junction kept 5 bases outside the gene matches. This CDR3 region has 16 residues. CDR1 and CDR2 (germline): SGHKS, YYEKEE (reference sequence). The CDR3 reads CASRTSGGPDTGELFF. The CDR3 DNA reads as TGTGCCAGCAGAACTAGCGGGGGGCCCGACACCGGGGAGCTGTTTTTT.